This T cell receptor (beta chain) was retrieved from a study of CD8+ T cells in alopecia areata. Broader study findings: Many expanded lesional clones persisted in scalp and blood during tofacitinib. One nonresponder makes the tie between baseline CD8+ expansion and response uncertain.

Treatment reported: oral pan-JAK inhibitor, 5-10 mg twice daily. Peripheral blood samples and lesional scalp punch biopsies were obtained from alopecia areata patients. Turning to this clone: Its specificity is not known.

Germline CDR1 MGHRA, CDR2 YSYEKL. J gave up 2 bases and V 4 bases, and 6 bases lay outside the gene matches. The CDR3 totals 16 residues. The authors extracted RNA and reverse transcribed it into cDNA as the sequencing template. The method was immunoSEQ multiplex PCR; TCRdb's version includes in-frame clones alone and lacks a portion of them. The data show 79,000 or so clones, about 71% seen once. The V gene is TRBV4-1, the J gene TRBJ2-5; 11 nucleotides align to TRBD2. The specimen was CD8+ T cells sorted from blood, collected at week 24, from a patient treated with tofacitinib. The TCR comes from a human donor with alopecia areata. This CDR3 reads CASSPGRTSGQETQYF. CDR3 DNA: TGCGCCAGCAGCCCAGGGAGGACTAGCGGGCAAGAGACCCAGTACTTC.